Shown below are 2 T cell receptor beta chains from a single sample sequenced in a study of molecular identifiers for immune sequencing clone quantification. A single record per CDR3 protein comes from TCRdb applying MiXCR to the PCR reads. The sample includes 62,000 or so distinct CDR3 sequences, around a sixth of them seen just once. Material for sequencing was naive CD8+ T cells from blood, with Jurkat cell RNA spiked in. The subset was: FACS-sorted CD8+CD4-CCR7+CD45RA+ naive T cells. The receptors were sampled from a human donor in good health. Some libraries in this study had Jurkat cell RNA spiked in.

The chain is built from TRBV7-9 and TRBJ1-1; D remains ambiguous. Looked up from germline, CDR1 is SEHNR and CDR2 is FQNEAQ (reference sequence). With 3 bases removed from V and 5 bases from J, the gap between germline ends came to 10 bases. This CDR3 comprises 13 residues. CDR3 residues: CASSFLVGTEAFF. As DNA, the CDR3 is TGTGCCAGCAGCTTTTTAGTCGGAACTGAAGCTTTCTTT.

This clonotype was recorded many times. This sequence joins TRBV5-1 and TRBJ2-3, with 7 bases that match TRBD2. Losses at the gene ends were 3 bases for V and 4 bases for J; bases not matched to a gene: 14. Germline lookup yields CDR1 SGHRS and CDR2 YFSETQ. The CDR3 totals 17 residues. The CDR3 nucleotides read TGCGCCAGCAGCTGGAAGGGAGTGAGGGCGGGAGCAGATACGCAGTATTTT. Translated, it gives CASSWKGVRAGADTQYF.